Presented here are 22 T cell receptor beta chains from one specimen sequenced in a study of identical twins (dated by TCRdb to between 2015 and 2016). The library was produced with 5' RACE. TCRdb records Illumina HiSeq 2000 as the sequencer. TCRdb reanalyzed the raw reads on its own, using fastp at Q25 for trimming and MiXCR for clone calling, and kept in-frame beta chains. Identical CDR3 proteins give one entry, which carries the most common genes and DNA. The sample contains approximately 300,000 distinct CDR3 sequences, just under 9.5% of them found a single time. Roughly 7% of the sample comes from the top ten. This sample also belongs to another study, concerning yellow fever vaccine responses in identical twins.

Sequences were obtained from CD8+ T cells sorted from blood. The receptors derive from a woman between 18 and 29 years old in good health.

This clonotype appeared a few times. The chain couples TRBV24-1 to TRBJ2-1, with D possibly being TRBD1 or TRBD2 (5 bases each). Germline values: CDR1 KGHDR, CDR2 SFDVKD. Trimming shortened V by 0 bases and J by 13 bases, and 12 bases separated the two germline ends. The CDR3 runs to 13 residues. In DNA, the CDR3 is TGTGCCACCAGTGATTTGACCGGGGCCGAACAGTTCTTC. It translates to CATSDLTGAEQFF.

V gene TRBV20-1 combines with J gene TRBJ2-1, with 10 nucleotides matching TRBD1. CDR3 length: 16 amino acids. CDR1 is DFQATT and CDR2 is SNEGSKA in the germline V gene (reference sequence). Germline trimming cut 1 base from V and 6 bases from J; bases unmatched to any gene: 9. The CDR3 nucleotides are TGCAGTGCTAGAGCCCCCGGGACAGGGGAGACCAATGAGCAGTTCTTC. This translates into CSARAPGTGETNEQFF.

The gene calls are TRBV24-1 and TRBJ2-5; 7 bases match TRBD2. This CDR3 spans 15 amino acids. CDR1 is KGHDR, CDR2 SFDVKD, per germline. V shed 5 bases and J 4 bases; nucleotides not matched to a gene: 9. CDR3 coding DNA: TGTGCCACCAGTGGGAACGGGGGGTCCGGAGAGACCCAGTACTTC. This sequence encodes CATSGNGGSGETQYF.

This clonotype was seen a handful of times. The gene calls are TRBV4-3 and TRBJ2-7; TRBD2 might be the D (6 bases). Germline lookup yields CDR1 LGHNA and CDR2 YSLEER. CDR3 length: 15 residues. V gave up 1 base and J gave up 3 bases, with 13 bases separating them. The chain's CDR3 is CASSQVISGYYEQYF. The CDR3 DNA is TGCGCCAGCAGCCAAGTCATTAGCGGTTACTACGAGCAGTACTTC.

Only a few counts were recorded for this clonotype. The gene calls are TRBV7-9 and TRBJ1-1, with 8 bases matching TRBD1. In germline, CDR1 is SEHNR, CDR2 FQNEAQ (reference sequence). The CDR3 contains 17 residues. With 0 bases clipped from V and 1 base from J, the junction kept 7 bases outside the gene matches. The CDR3 nucleotides read TGTGCCAGCAGCTTAGCAGATGGGACAGGTACGAACACTGAAGCTTTCTTT. This codes for CASSLADGTGTNTEAFF.

This clonotype was observed at least ten times. The genes are TRBV4-3 and TRBJ2-7, with a possible D match to TRBD1 (6 bases). This CDR3 is built from 14 residues. Germline CDR1 reads LGHNA; CDR2 reads YSLEER. V dropped 4 bases and J dropped 1 base, with 11 bases sitting between them. Here the CDR3 reads CASSPGQSSYEQYF. The CDR3 DNA is TGCGCCAGCAGCCCCGGACAGTCTTCCTACGAGCAGTACTTC.

The rearrangement links TRBV3-1 to TRBJ2-2; either TRBD1 or TRBD2 may supply D (5 bases each). V was cut by 0 bases and J by 11 bases, with 13 bases left in between. Germline CDR1 and CDR2: LGHDT and YNNKEL (reference sequence). The CDR3 extends over 14 amino acids. This CDR3 is CASSQEGTATELFF. CDR3 nucleotide sequence: TGTGCCAGCAGCCAAGAAGGGACCGCTACCGAGCTGTTTTTT. Complete variable domain (other parts from reference TRBV3-1 and TRBJ2-2): DTAVSQTPKYLVTQMGNDKSIKCEQNLGHDTMYWYKQDSKKFLKIMFSYNNKELIINETVPNRFSPKSPDKAHLNLHINSLELGDSAVYFCASSQEGTATELFFGEGSRLTVL.

In its sample, this clonotype was seen many times. The V and J genes are TRBV7-9 and TRBJ2-7; D is possibly TRBD1 (6 bases). Germline CDR1 reads SEHNR; CDR2 reads FQNEAQ (reference sequence). The CDR3 loop spans 15 amino acids. V was trimmed by 1 base and J by 0 bases, leaving 10 bases between them. The chain's CDR3 is CASSLGTGSSYEQYF. The CDR3 nucleotides are TGTGCCAGCAGCTTAGGTACAGGGAGCTCCTACGAGCAGTACTTC.

This clonotype was seen ten or more times. CDR3: CSARGPKSSYNEQFF. CDR3 bases: TGCAGTGCTAGGGGGCCGAAGAGCTCCTACAATGAGCAGTTCTTC. This rearrangement joins TRBV20-1 to TRBJ2-1; D may be TRBD1 (5 bases). Trimming left V 3 bases short and J 0 bases short, with 12 bases between. The CDR3 sequence is 15 residues long. Looked up from germline, CDR1 is DFQATT and CDR2 is SNEGSKA (reference sequence).

V and J are TRBV11-2 and TRBJ2-3; 13 nucleotides line up with TRBD2. This CDR3 region has 15 residues. The germline V gene encodes CDR1 SGHAT and CDR2 FQNNGV. After removal of 5 bases from V and 4 bases from J, the junction contained 3 bases not matched to a gene. The DNA of the CDR3 is TGTGCCAGCAGCCGGACTAGCGGGAGAGCAGATACGCAGTATTTT. Translating gives CASSRTSGRADTQYF.

This clonotype was picked up many times. The rearrangement uses TRBV29-1 and TRBJ2-7; the D gene is possibly TRBD2 (5 bases). CDR1 SQVTM and CDR2 ANQGSEA come from the germline V gene. Trimming stripped 7 bases from V and 0 bases from J, with 13 bases between. The CDR3 consists of 13 residues. CDR3 in amino acids: CSAAGDFSYEQYF. The CDR3 DNA reads TGCAGCGCCGCGGGTGACTTCTCCTACGAGCAGTACTTC.

The chain is built from TRBV2 and TRBJ2-7, with D perhaps TRBD1 (5 bases). CDR3 length: 14 residues. The germline V gene has CDR1 SNHLY and CDR2 FYNNEI. Between the trimmed V and J ends, which lost 3 bases and 4 bases, there was a span of 13 bases. The CDR3 loop reads CASSDGDRIYEQYF. In DNA form, the CDR3 reads TGTGCCAGCAGTGACGGTGACAGAATTTACGAGCAGTACTTC.

This clonotype came up many times. The chain combines TRBV5-1 with TRBJ2-7; no reliable D call. Trimming took 0 bases from V and 3 from J, leaving 10 bases between them. CDR1 and CDR2 (germline): SGHRS, YFSETQ. CDR3 size: 14 residues. The CDR3 DNA reads as TGCGCCAGCAGCTTGGGGCAGTTAAACTACGAGCAGTACTTC. It yields the protein CASSLGQLNYEQYF.

The CDR3 region has the DNA TGTGCCAGCAGCCAAGAATCCCTCTTAGGGGGAGAGACCCAGTACTTC. Amino acids: CASSQESLLGGETQYF. The rearrangement links TRBV4-2 to TRBJ2-5; possibly TRBD1 for D (6 bases). V was shortened by 0 bases and J by 4 bases, with 15 bases between the two germline ends. The CDR3 is made up of 16 amino acids. Germline assignment: CDR1 LGHNA and CDR2 YNFKEQ.

The gene calls are TRBV27 and TRBJ2-7; D could derive from TRBD1 or TRBD2 (5 bases each). Germline CDR1 is MNHEY and CDR2 is SMNVEV (reference sequence). The ends were cut back, 6 bases at V and 4 bases at J, with 13 bases in the middle. CDR3 length: 13 amino acids. The CDR3 reads CASSARGVYEQYF. CDR3 in DNA: TGTGCCAGCAGCGCACGAGGGGTTTACGAGCAGTACTTC.

This clonotype was counted at least ten times. This rearrangement joins TRBV24-1 to TRBJ2-3; no clear D gene. CDR1 is KGHDR, CDR2 SFDVKD, per germline. The CDR3 sequence is 18 residues long. The V end was cut by 3 bases, the J end by 0 bases, with 18 bases between. CDR3 protein: CATSDVTRPKPSTDTQYF. The CDR3 DNA reads as TGTGCCACCAGTGATGTCACGAGACCAAAGCCGAGCACAGATACGCAGTATTTT.

At least ten counts were recorded for this clonotype. V gene TRBV4-2 combines with J gene TRBJ2-3, with 14 bases aligning to TRBD2. The CDR3 spans 18 residues. V shed 3 bases and J 5 bases; nucleotides not matched to a gene: 10. Germline V gives CDR1 LGHNA, CDR2 YNFKEQ. The CDR3 DNA reads as TGTGCCAGCAGCCATACGACGGGACTAGCGGGAGTGGAAGATACGCAGTATTTT. It specifies CASSHTTGLAGVEDTQYF.

V is TRBV7-3 and J is TRBJ1-1, with D tentatively TRBD1 (5 bases). V was clipped by 3 bases and J by 5 bases, with 13 bases between them. Germline V gene sequence: CDR1 SGHTA, CDR2 FQGTGA. This CDR3 comprises 14 residues. CDR3 residues: CASSLNSGGTEAFF. The DNA for the CDR3 is TGTGCCAGCAGCTTGAATTCGGGGGGAACTGAAGCTTTCTTT.

The rearrangement uses TRBV24-1 and TRBJ2-7; 11 nucleotides align to TRBD1. CDR3 size: 14 residues. The germline V gene has CDR1 KGHDR and CDR2 SFDVKD. Germline trimming cut 4 bases from V and 6 bases from J; bases unmatched to any gene: 4. The chain's CDR3 is CATSDSGTGGEQYF. The CDR3, as DNA: TGTGCCACCAGTGACTCCGGGACAGGGGGCGAGCAGTACTTC.

In this sample, this clonotype turned up many times. In DNA form, the CDR3 reads TGTGCCACCAGGTCCGGGACAGGGGGCTACGAGCAGTACTTC. Residues: CATRSGTGGYEQYF. V gene TRBV15 combines with J gene TRBJ2-7; 11 nucleotides align to TRBD1. This CDR3 has 14 residues. Germline CDR1 is LNHNV and CDR2 is YYDKDF (reference sequence). V trimming: 6 bases; J trimming: 3 bases; junction bases outside the gene matches: 4.

There are a few counts of this clonotype. The chain combines TRBV7-8 with TRBJ1-4, with D possibly TRBD1 on 5 matching bases. CDR1 is SGHVS and CDR2 is FQNEAQ in the germline V gene. The CDR3 extends over 13 amino acids. The V end lost 6 bases, the J end lost 4 bases, and 9 bases lay between the germline ends. The CDR3 protein is CASRAGVNEKLFF. CDR3 nucleotides: TGTGCCAGCAGGGCGGGGGTTAATGAAAAACTGTTTTTT.

V and J are TRBV6-2 or TRBV6-3 and TRBJ2-2; D is unclear. This CDR3 spans 14 amino acids. Trimming left V 4 bases short and J 7 bases short, with 13 bases between. Germline V lookup: CDR1 MNHEY, CDR2 SVGEGT. Here the CDR3 DNA reads TGTGCCAGCAGTTTTACGAGGAATGGCGGGGAGCTGTTTTTT. Protein: CASSFTRNGGELFF.